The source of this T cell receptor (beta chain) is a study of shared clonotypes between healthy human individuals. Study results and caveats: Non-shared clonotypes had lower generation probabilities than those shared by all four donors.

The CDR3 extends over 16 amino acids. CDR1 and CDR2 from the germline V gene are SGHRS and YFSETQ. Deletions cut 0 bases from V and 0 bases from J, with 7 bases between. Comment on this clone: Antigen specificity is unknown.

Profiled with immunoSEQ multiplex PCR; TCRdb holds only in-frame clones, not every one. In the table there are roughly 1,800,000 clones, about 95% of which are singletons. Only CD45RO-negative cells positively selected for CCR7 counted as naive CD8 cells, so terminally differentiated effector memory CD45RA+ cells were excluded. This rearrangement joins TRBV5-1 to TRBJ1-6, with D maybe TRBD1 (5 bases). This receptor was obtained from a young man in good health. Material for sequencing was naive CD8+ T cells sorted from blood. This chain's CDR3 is CASSLAGDSYNSPLHF. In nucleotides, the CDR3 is TGCGCCAGCAGCTTGGCGGGGGACTCCTATAATTCACCCCTCCACTTT.